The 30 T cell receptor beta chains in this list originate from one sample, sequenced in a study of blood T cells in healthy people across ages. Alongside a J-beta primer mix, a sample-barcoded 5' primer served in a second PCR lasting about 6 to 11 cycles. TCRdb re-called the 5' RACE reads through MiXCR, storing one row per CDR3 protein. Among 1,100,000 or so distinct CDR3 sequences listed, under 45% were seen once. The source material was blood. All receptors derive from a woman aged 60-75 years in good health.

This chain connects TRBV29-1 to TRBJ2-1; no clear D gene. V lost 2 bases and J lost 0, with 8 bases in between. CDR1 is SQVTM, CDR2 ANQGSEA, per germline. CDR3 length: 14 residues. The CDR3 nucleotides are TGCAGCGTTGAACCTTCAGACTCCTACAATGAGCAGTTCTTC. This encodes CSVEPSDSYNEQFF.

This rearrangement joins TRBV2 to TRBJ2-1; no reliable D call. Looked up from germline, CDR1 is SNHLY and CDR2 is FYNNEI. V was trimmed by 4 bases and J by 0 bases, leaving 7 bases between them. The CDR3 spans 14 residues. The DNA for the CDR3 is TGTGCCAGCAGTGTGTCCGCCTCCTACAATGAGCAGTTCTTC. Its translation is CASSVSASYNEQFF. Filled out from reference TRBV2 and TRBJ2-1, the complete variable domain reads EPEVTQTPSHQVTQMGQEVILRCVPISNHLYFYWYRQILGQKVEFLVSFYNNEISEKSEIFDDQFSVERPDGSNFTLKIRSTKLEDSAMYFCASSVSASYNEQFFGPGTRLTVL.

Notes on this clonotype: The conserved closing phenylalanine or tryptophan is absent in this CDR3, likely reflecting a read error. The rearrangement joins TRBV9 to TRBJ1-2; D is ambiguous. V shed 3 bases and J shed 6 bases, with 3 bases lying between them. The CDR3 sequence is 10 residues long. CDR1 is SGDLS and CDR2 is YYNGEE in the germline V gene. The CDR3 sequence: CASSGDGYTL. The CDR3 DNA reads TGTGCCAGCAGCGGCGATGGCTACACCTTA.

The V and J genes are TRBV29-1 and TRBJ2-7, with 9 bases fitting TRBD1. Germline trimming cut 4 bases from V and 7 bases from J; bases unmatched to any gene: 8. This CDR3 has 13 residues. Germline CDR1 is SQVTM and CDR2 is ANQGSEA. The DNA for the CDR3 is TGCAGCGTTGTGGACAGGGGCGAGAGTGAGCAGTACTTC. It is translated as CSVVDRGESEQYF.

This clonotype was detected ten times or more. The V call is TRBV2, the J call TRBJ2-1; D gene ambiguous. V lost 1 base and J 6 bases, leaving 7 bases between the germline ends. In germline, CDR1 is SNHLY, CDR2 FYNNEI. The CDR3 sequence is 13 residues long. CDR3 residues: CASSEEVGNEQFF. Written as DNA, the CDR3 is TGTGCCAGCAGTGAAGAGGTGGGCAATGAGCAGTTCTTC.

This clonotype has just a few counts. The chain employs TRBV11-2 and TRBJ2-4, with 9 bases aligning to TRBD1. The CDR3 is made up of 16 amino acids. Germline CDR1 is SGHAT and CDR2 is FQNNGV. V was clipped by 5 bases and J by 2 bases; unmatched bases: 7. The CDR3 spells CASSGGQGLTKNIQYF. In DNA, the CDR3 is TGTGCCAGCAGCGGGGGACAGGGCCTTACCAAAAACATTCAGTACTTC.

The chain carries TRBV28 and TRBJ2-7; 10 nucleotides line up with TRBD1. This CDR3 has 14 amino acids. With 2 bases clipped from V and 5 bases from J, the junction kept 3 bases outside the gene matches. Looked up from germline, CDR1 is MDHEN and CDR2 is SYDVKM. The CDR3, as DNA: TGTGCCAGCAGTTTAAGACAGGGGGCCCACGAGCAGTACTTC. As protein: CASSLRQGAHEQYF.

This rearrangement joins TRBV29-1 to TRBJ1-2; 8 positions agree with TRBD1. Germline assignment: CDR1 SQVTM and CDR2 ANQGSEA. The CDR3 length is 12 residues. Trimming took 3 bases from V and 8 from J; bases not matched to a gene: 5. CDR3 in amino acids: CSVDLTGGGYTF. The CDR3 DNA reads TGCAGCGTTGATCTCACAGGGGGAGGCTACACCTTC.

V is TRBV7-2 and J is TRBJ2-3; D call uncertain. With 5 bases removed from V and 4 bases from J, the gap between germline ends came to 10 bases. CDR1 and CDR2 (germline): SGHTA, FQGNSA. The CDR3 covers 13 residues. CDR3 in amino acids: CASSPARSDTQYF. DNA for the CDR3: TGTGCCAGCAGCCCCGCACGCTCAGATACGCAGTATTTT. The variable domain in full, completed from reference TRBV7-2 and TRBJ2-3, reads GAGVSQSPSNKVTEKGKDVELRCDPISGHTALYWYRQSLGQGLEFLIYFQGNSAPDKSGLPSDRFSAERTGGSVSTLTIQRTQQEDSAVYLCASSPARSDTQYFGPGTRLTVL.

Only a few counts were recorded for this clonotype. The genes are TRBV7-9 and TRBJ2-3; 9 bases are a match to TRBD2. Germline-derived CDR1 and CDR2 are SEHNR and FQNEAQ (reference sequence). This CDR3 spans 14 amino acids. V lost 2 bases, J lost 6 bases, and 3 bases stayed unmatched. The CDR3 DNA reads TGTGCCAGCAGCTTACTAGCGGGAAGGGATACGCAGTATTTT. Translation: CASSLLAGRDTQYF.

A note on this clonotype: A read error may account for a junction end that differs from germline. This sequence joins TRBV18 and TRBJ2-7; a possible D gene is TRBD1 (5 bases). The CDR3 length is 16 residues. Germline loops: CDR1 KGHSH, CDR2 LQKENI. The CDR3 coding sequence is TGTGCAAGCTCACCACCGGCAGGGAAGGCGTACTACGAGCAGTACTTC. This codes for CASSPPAGKAYYEQYF.

CDR3 sequence reads: CASGSGGPGANVLTF. Here the CDR3 DNA reads TGCGCCAGTGGCTCGGGGGGCCCTGGGGCCAACGTCCTGACTTTC. This chain uses TRBV5-1 with TRBJ2-6; D might be TRBD2 (7 bases). The V gene's germline CDR1 is SGHRS and CDR2 YFSETQ. This CDR3 spans 15 amino acids. V lost 8 bases and J lost 2, with 14 bases in between.

This CDR3 is CSVEPGLVGGEQFF. CDR3 nucleotide sequence: TGCAGCGTTGAACCGGGACTAGTGGGTGGTGAGCAGTTCTTC. The chain uses TRBV29-1 and TRBJ2-1; 8 bases agree with TRBD2. V lost 2 bases to trimming and J lost 9 bases; unmatched junction nucleotides: 9. Germline values: CDR1 SQVTM, CDR2 ANQGSEA. The CDR3 is 14 residues long.

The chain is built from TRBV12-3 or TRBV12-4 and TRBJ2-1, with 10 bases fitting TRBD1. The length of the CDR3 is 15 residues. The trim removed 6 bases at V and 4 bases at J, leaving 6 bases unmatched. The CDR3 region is CASRPGTGAYNEQFF. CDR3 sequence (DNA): TGTGCCAGCAGACCCGGGACAGGGGCTTACAATGAGCAGTTCTTC.

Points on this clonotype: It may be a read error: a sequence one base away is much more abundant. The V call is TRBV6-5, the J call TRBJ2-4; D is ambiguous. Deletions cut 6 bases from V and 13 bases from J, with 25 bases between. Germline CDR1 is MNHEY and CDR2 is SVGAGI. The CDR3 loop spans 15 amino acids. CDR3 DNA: TGTGCCAGCAGCCCTAGGATAGGGTCCTACAATGAGCAGTACTTC. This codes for CASSPRIGSYNEQYF.

The chain's CDR3 is CASSLPGPTPRPRGTDTQYF. The CDR3 coding sequence is TGCGCCAGCAGCCTCCCAGGTCCGACACCCCGCCCAAGGGGCACAGATACGCAGTATTTT. The gene calls are TRBV5-1 and TRBJ2-3; D is undetermined. The CDR3 sequence is 20 residues long. V dropped 4 bases and J dropped 1 base, with 28 bases sitting between them. Germline CDR1 and CDR2: SGHRS and YFSETQ.

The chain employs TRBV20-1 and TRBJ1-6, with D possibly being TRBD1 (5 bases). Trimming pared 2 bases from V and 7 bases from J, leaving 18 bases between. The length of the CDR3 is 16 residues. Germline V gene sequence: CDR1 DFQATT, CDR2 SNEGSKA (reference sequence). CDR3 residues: CSARSGTGRGNSPLHF. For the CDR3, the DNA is TGCAGTGCTAGATCCGGGACGGGGAGAGGAAATTCACCCCTCCACTTT.

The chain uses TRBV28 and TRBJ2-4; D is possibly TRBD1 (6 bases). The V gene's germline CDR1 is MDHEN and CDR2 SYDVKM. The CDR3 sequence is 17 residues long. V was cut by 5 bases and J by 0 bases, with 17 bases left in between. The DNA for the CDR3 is TGTGCCAGCAGTACCCTAGGGGGATTCGGAGCCAAAAACATTCAGTACTTC. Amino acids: CASSTLGGFGAKNIQYF. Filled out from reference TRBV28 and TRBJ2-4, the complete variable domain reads DVKVTQSSRYLVKRTGEKVFLECVQDMDHENMFWYRQDPGLGLRLIYFSYDVKMKEKGDIPEGYSVSREKKERFSLILESASTNQTSMYLCASSTLGGFGAKNIQYFGAGTRLSVL.

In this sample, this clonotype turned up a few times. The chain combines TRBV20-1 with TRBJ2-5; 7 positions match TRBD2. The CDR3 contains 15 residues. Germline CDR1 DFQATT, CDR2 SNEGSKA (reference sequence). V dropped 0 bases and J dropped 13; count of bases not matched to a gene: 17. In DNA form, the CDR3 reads TGCAGTGCTAGAGATCCTAGGGGCGCTAGCGGCCTTGGGTACTTC. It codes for CSARDPRGASGLGYF.

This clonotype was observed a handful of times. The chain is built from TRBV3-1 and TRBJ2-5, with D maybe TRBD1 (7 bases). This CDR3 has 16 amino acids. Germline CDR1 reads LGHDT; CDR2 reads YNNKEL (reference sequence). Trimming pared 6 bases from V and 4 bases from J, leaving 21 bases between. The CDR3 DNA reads TGTGCCAGCAGTCCAGGGGGGTGGGCATCGACAGAGACCCAGTACTTC. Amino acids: CASSPGGWASTETQYF.

The CDR3 DNA reads as TGTGCCAGCAGCGCCCTAGCGGGAGGGCCAGATACGCAGTATTTT. Protein product: CASSALAGGPDTQYF. V is TRBV11-2 and J is TRBJ2-3; 12 nucleotides match TRBD2. Germline CDR1 and CDR2: SGHAT and FQNNGV. This CDR3 is built from 15 residues. Trimming took 5 bases from V and 4 from J; bases not matched to a gene: 4.

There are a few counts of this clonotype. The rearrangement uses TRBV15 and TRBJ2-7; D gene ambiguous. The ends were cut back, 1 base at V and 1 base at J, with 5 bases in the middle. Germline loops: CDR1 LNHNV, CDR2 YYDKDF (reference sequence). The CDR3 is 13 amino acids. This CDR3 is CATSRGTSYEQYF. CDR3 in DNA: TGTGCCACCAGCAGAGGGACGTCCTACGAGCAGTACTTC.

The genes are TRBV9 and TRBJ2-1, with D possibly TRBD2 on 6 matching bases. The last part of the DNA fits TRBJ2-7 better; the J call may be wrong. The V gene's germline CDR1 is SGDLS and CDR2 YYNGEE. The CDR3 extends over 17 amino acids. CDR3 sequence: CASSPSRPGDSYNEQYF. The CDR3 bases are TGTGCCAGCAGCCCCTCACGTCCGGGAGACTCCTACAATGAGCAGTACTTC.

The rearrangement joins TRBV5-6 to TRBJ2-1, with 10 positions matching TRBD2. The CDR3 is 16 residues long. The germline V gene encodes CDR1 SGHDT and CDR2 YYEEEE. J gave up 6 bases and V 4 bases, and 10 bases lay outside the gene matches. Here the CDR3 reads CASSPGGLAGANEQFF. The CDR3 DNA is TGTGCCAGCAGCCCGGGCGGCCTAGCGGGAGCCAATGAGCAGTTCTTC.

The CDR3 nucleotides read TGTGCCAGCAGCGTAGGGGCCTGGGAAGGTGAGCAGTTCTTC. Translated, it gives CASSVGAWEGEQFF. This chain links TRBV9 with TRBJ2-1; D uncertain. CDR3 length: 14 amino acids. Germline loops: CDR1 SGDLS, CDR2 YYNGEE. V lost 0 bases and J lost 9, with 13 bases in between.

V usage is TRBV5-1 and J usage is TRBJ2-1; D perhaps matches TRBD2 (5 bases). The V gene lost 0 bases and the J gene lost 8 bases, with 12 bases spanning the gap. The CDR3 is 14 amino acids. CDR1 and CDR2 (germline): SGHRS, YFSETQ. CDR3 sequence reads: CASSLGGLEDEQFF. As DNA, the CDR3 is TGCGCCAGCAGCTTGGGAGGGCTAGAGGATGAGCAGTTCTTC.

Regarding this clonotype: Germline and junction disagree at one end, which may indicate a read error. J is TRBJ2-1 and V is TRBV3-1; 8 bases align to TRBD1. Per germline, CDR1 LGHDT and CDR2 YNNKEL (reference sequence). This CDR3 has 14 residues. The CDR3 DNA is TGTGTCAGCAGCCCCGGACAGGGTGGACATGAGCAGTTCTTC. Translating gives CVSSPGQGGHEQFF.

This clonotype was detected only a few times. DNA of the CDR3: TGTGCCAGCAGCTTGGGGATACCCCAAGAGACCCAGTACTTC. Residues: CASSLGIPQETQYF. J is TRBJ2-5 and V is TRBV7-6, with D hard to call. The CDR3 is 14 residues long. The V gene's germline CDR1 is SGHVS and CDR2 FNYEAQ. V gave up 3 bases and J gave up 1 base, with 9 bases separating them.

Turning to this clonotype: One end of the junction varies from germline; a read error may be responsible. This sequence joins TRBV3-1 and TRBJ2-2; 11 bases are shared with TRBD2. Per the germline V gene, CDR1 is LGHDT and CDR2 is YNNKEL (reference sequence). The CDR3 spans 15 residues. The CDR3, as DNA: TGTGTCAGCGGAACCCTAGCGGGAGGAACCGGGGAGCTGTTTTTT. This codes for CVSGTLAGGTGELFF.

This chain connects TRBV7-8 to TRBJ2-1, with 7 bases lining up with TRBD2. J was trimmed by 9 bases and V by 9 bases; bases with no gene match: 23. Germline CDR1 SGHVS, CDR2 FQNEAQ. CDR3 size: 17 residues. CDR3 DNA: TGTGCCAGTACCCTTAGCCCGCGGGGCGGGAGTGGGAGTGAGCAGTTCTTC. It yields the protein CASTLSPRGGSGSEQFF.